This T cell receptor beta chain was documented in a study of OX40 agonist ivuxolimab in advanced cancers. Study-level background: Three patients showed partial responses: one hepatocellular carcinoma and two cutaneous melanoma cases. Study-wide points: Relatively little clonal expansion, among the lowest observed, appeared in partial responders at 0.1-3.0 mg/kg.

Produced via immunoSEQ multiplex PCR; TCRdb's table is partial and in-frame only. The data contain approximately 17,000 clones, roughly four fifths of them seen just once; the ten biggest clones take up approximately 2.5%. Note on this clone: Its antigen is not known.

Looked up from germline, CDR1 is SGHNT and CDR2 is YYREEE (reference sequence). V lost 0 bases, J lost 1 base, and 2 bases stayed unmatched. This CDR3 region has 16 residues. This specimen consisted of CD4+ or CD8+ T cells sorted from blood, obtained in a trial of the OX40 agonist ivuxolimab. The origin of this receptor is an adult with an advanced solid tumor such as melanoma, head and neck, liver or kidney cancer. V gene TRBV5-4 combines with J gene TRBJ2-5; 11 bases agree with TRBD2. CDR3 region: CASSLGGTSGQETQYF. The CDR3 DNA follows: TGTGCCAGCAGCTTGGGAGGGACTAGCGGCCAAGAGACCCAGTACTTC. The full variable domain, in which reference TRBV5-4 and TRBJ2-5 provide the parts outside the CDR3, is ETGVTQSPTHLIKTRGQQVTLRCSSQSGHNTVSWYQQALGQGPQFIFQYYREEENGRGNFPPRFSGLQFPNYSSELNVNALELDDSALYLCASSLGGTSGQETQYFGPGTRLLVL.